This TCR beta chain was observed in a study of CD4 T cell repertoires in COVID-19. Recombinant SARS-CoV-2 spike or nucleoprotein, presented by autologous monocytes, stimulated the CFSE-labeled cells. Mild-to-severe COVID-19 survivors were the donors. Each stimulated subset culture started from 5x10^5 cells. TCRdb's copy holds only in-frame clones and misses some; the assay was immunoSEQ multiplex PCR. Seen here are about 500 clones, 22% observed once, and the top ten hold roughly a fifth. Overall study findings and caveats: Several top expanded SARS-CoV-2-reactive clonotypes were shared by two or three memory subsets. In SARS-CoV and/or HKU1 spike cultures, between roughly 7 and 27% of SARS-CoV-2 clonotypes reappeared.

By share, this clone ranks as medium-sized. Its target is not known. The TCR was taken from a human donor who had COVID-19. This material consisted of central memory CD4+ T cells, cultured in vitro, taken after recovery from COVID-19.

The CDR3 region is CASISSGVNYGYTF. CDR3 DNA: TGTGCCAGCATCTCGTCCGGGGTTAACTATGGCTACACCTTC. This sequence joins TRBV7-9 and TRBJ1-2; D uncertain. Germline V gene lookup returns CDR1 SEHNR and CDR2 FQNEAQ (reference sequence). This CDR3 has 14 residues. The V end was cut by 7 bases, the J end by 1 base, with 13 bases between. Full variable domain (rest looked up from reference TRBV7-9 and TRBJ1-2): DTGVSQNPRHKITKRGQNVTFRCDPISEHNRLYWYRQTLGQGPEFLTYFQNEAQLEKSRLLSDRFSAERPKGSFSTLEIQRTEQGDSAMYLCASISSGVNYGYTFGSGTRLTVV.